This T cell receptor (beta chain) was obtained from a study of cytomegalovirus exposure and HLA in healthy donors. The donors were members of the roughly 130-subject validation cohort (separate from the 666-subject first cohort). Germline assignment: CDR1 MGHRA and CDR2 YSYEKL. This CDR3 region has 16 residues. The trim removed 4 bases at V and 6 bases at J, leaving 10 bases unmatched. Sequenced by immunoSEQ multiplex PCR; TCRdb stores in-frame clones only, minus some. Of over 250,000 clones in the sample, 70% to 90% were seen once. The receptor's source is a woman aged 18-29 years in good health and CMV-seronegative. The sample comprised PBMCs. The chain uses TRBV4-1 and TRBJ2-3; 10 nucleotides agree with TRBD1. CDR3: CASSLYPGTGVDTQYF. In DNA form, the CDR3 reads TGCGCCAGCAGCCTATACCCCGGGACAGGGGTGGATACGCAGTATTTT.